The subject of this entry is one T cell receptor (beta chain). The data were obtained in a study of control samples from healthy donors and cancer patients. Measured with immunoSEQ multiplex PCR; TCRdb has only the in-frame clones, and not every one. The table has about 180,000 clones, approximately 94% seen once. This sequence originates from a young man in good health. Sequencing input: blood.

CDR3 DNA: TGTGCCTGTGCTAGGACGCTCCAAGAGACCCAGTACTTC. This translates into CACARTLQETQYF. The V and J genes are TRBV30 and TRBJ2-5; D gene uncertain. Trimming removed 6 bases from V and 1 base from J, with 12 bases in between. This CDR3 has 13 amino acids. Germline assignment: CDR1 GTSNPN and CDR2 SVGIG (reference sequence).